The 22 T cell receptor beta chains below come from one sample, sequenced in a study of blood T cells in healthy people across ages. It was with a sample-barcoded 5' primer and a J-beta primer mix that a second PCR of about 7 to 12 cycles was run. In TCRdb, the 5' RACE reads were re-called with MiXCR into one record per CDR3 protein. The table lists 800,000 to 900,000 distinct CDR3 sequences, about 59% of them singletons, with about a quarter in the top ten. The sequencing sample was made of blood. The receptors stem from a man aged 25 to 40 in good health.

This clonotype was observed at least ten times. The chain is built from TRBV9 and TRBJ2-3; TRBD2 is a possible D gene (6 bases). CDR3 length: 11 amino acids. Germline CDR1 and CDR2: SGDLS and YYNGEE. With 7 bases removed from V and 6 bases from J, the gap between germline ends came to 9 bases. CDR3 coding DNA: TGTGCCAGCTCTGGGGGGGATACGCAGTATTTT. It encodes CASSGGDTQYF. The full variable domain, rest sourced from reference TRBV9 and TRBJ2-3, is DSGVTQTPKHLITATGQRVTLRCSPRSGDLSVYWYQQSLDQGLQFLIQYYNGEERAKGNILERFSAQQFPDLHSELNLSSLELGDSALYFCASSGGDTQYFGPGTRLTVL.

The chain uses TRBV12-3 or TRBV12-4 and TRBJ1-1; TRBD1 matches at 7 bases. After removal of 3 bases from V and 1 base from J, the junction contained 5 bases not matched to a gene. The CDR3 covers 15 residues. CDR3 residues: CASSLTGTRNTEAFF. CDR3 in DNA: TGTGCCAGCAGTTTGACAGGGACTAGGAACACTGAAGCTTTCTTT.

This clonotype was seen more than once but under ten times. The chain couples TRBV6-5 to TRBJ2-3, with 8 bases aligning to TRBD2. The junction had 6 bases not matched to a gene; V was cut back by 4 bases and J by 6 bases. Germline CDR1 and CDR2: MNHEY and SVGAGI. The CDR3 has 14 residues. CDR3 sequence: CASSSRGGGDTQYF. As DNA, the CDR3 is TGTGCCAGCAGTTCTCGGGGGGGAGGGGATACGCAGTATTTT.

The V gene is TRBV9, the J gene TRBJ1-1; D is perhaps TRBD1 (6 bases). The germline V gene encodes CDR1 SGDLS and CDR2 YYNGEE. V lost 7 bases and J 2 bases, leaving 12 bases between the germline ends. The CDR3 is made up of 13 amino acids. The CDR3: CASQGSLNTEAFF. The CDR3 DNA sequence: TGTGCCAGCCAGGGGAGCCTAAACACTGAAGCTTTCTTT.

The V and J genes are TRBV5-5 and TRBJ2-1; either TRBD1 or TRBD2 may fit D (7 bases each). Germline values: CDR1 SGHKS, CDR2 YYEKEE (reference sequence). The CDR3 loop spans 19 amino acids. The V and J ends lost 3 bases and 3 bases respectively, with 25 bases between them. The CDR3 is CASSWGGQPNSIIYNEQFF. The CDR3 bases are TGTGCCAGCAGCTGGGGGGGACAGCCCAACTCAATCATCTACAATGAGCAGTTCTTC.

V usage is TRBV28 and J usage is TRBJ1-2; TRBD1 matches at 7 bases. The CDR3 has 13 amino acids. V shed 8 bases, J shed 0 bases, and the junction held 3 bases outside the gene matches. The germline CDR1 and CDR2 sequences are MDHEN and SYDVKM. CDR3: CASRDSSNYGYTF. The CDR3 DNA reads TGTGCCAGCCGGGACAGTTCTAACTATGGCTACACCTTC.

This rearrangement joins TRBV2 to TRBJ2-6; D gene uncertain. The CDR3 sequence is 17 residues long. The germline V and J ends were trimmed by 0 bases and 3 bases, with 12 bases remaining between them. The V gene's germline CDR1 is SNHLY and CDR2 FYNNEI. DNA of the CDR3: TGTGCCAGCAGTGAAGCGCGAGTCTTCGTTGGGGCCAACGTCCTGACTTTC. This encodes CASSEARVFVGANVLTF.

The chain links TRBV20-1 to TRBJ2-5, with D uncertain. V was shortened by 3 bases and J by 5 bases, with 19 bases between the two germline ends. The germline gives CDR1 DFQATT, CDR2 SNEGSKA (reference sequence). The CDR3 length is 15 residues. CDR3 amino acids: CSASSLDFSTETQYF. In DNA form, the CDR3 reads TGCAGTGCTAGTAGTCTCGACTTCTCGACGGAGACCCAGTACTTC.

The chain employs TRBV4-3 and TRBJ2-1, with a possible D match to TRBD1 (6 bases). CDR3 size: 14 residues. With 2 bases removed from V and 9 bases from J, the gap between germline ends came to 14 bases. The germline V gene encodes CDR1 LGHNA and CDR2 YSLEER. In DNA, the CDR3 is TGCGCCAGCAGCCAACCGCAGGGGAAGGGTGAGCAGTTCTTC. This gives the protein CASSQPQGKGEQFF.

This clonotype turned up a few times. The rearrangement links TRBV28 to TRBJ2-5, with 10 bases aligning to TRBD2. Trimming cost V 2 bases and J 1 base; bases outside gene matches: 7. Germline V gives CDR1 MDHEN, CDR2 SYDVKM. CDR3 length: 17 residues. The CDR3 region has the DNA TGTGCCAGCAGTTTAGTCCTAGCGGGGGTACTCCAAGAGACCCAGTACTTC. Translation gives CASSLVLAGVLQETQYF.

In its sample, this clonotype was seen a few times. The gene calls are TRBV9 and TRBJ1-1; D possibly corresponds to TRBD1 (5 bases). From germline, CDR1 is SGDLS and CDR2 YYNGEE. Trimming stripped 0 bases from V and 5 bases from J, with 8 bases between. CDR3 length equals 13 residues. The CDR3 DNA follows: TGTGCCAGCAGCGTAGGAGGGGAGACTGAAGCTTTCTTT. The encoded protein is CASSVGGETEAFF.

The rearrangement uses TRBV15 and TRBJ2-5; 7 bases agree with TRBD2. With V trimmed by 3 bases and J by 5 bases, 3 bases remained unmatched. The germline gives CDR1 LNHNV, CDR2 YYDKDF (reference sequence). CDR3 length: 13 amino acids. This CDR3 reads CATSRTSSETQYF. In DNA form, the CDR3 reads TGTGCCACCAGCAGGACTAGCTCGGAGACCCAGTACTTC.

This chain uses TRBV6-5 with TRBJ1-4; TRBD1 aligns across 7 bases. V was pared by 6 bases and J by 3 bases, with 4 bases of the junction left unmatched. The V gene's germline CDR1 is MNHEY and CDR2 SVGAGI. The CDR3 length is 14 residues. Written as DNA, the CDR3 is TGTGCCAGCAGCCGGGACAGATCTAATGAAAAACTGTTTTTT. Translated, it gives CASSRDRSNEKLFF.

About this clonotype: An end of the junction does not agree with germline; a read error may underlie this. The chain couples TRBV28 to TRBJ1-5; 9 bases are a match to TRBD1. Per germline, CDR1 MDHEN and CDR2 SYDVKM. This CDR3 has 15 residues. As DNA, the CDR3 is TGTGCCGGCAGTTTAGGACAGGGGAGCAATCAGCCCCAGCATTTT. This encodes CAGSLGQGSNQPQHF.

The chain recombines TRBV9 with TRBJ2-3, with 7 bases fitting TRBD1. V lost 0 bases and J lost 6; bases outside the gene matches: 10. The CDR3 runs 16 residues. Germline assignment: CDR1 SGDLS and CDR2 YYNGEE. Here the CDR3 DNA reads TGTGCCAGCAGCGTAGACGGGGACAGCTCAACGGATACGCAGTATTTT. Protein sequence: CASSVDGDSSTDTQYF.

This sequence joins TRBV29-1 and TRBJ2-1; 8 positions match TRBD1. This CDR3 spans 12 amino acids. Germline loops: CDR1 SQVTM, CDR2 ANQGSEA. Germline trimming cut 3 bases from V and 8 bases from J; bases unmatched to any gene: 3. The CDR3 nucleotides read TGCAGCGTTGATCAGGGGGCGCATGAGCAGTTCTTC. Translation: CSVDQGAHEQFF.

Worth noting for this clonotype: The junction departs from germline at one end; a sequencing error may be responsible. This chain uses TRBV6-6 with TRBJ2-1; 9 positions agree with TRBD1. The CDR3 loop spans 15 amino acids. Germline assignment: CDR1 MNHNY and CDR2 SVGAGI (reference sequence). CDR3 nucleotides: TGTGTCAGCAGTAACCGGGACAGGGTGGATAATGAGCAGTTCTTC. Translation: CVSSNRDRVDNEQFF.

The V and J genes are TRBV7-9 and TRBJ1-1; D not certain. V was trimmed by 5 bases and J by 3 bases, leaving 10 bases between them. Germline V gives CDR1 SEHNR, CDR2 FQNEAQ (reference sequence). The CDR3 covers 13 residues. CDR3 in amino acids: CASSQKGYTEAFF. The CDR3 nucleotides read TGTGCCAGCAGCCAAAAGGGTTACACTGAAGCTTTCTTT.

The chain joins TRBV4-3 to TRBJ2-1, with a tentative D call TRBD1 (6 bases). V was clipped by 4 bases and J by 3 bases, with 16 bases between them. Germline CDR1 is LGHNA and CDR2 is YSLEER. The CDR3 is made up of 16 amino acids. The CDR3 loop is CASSPQELQGYNEQFF. CDR3 in DNA: TGCGCCAGCAGCCCGCAAGAGTTACAGGGCTACAATGAGCAGTTCTTC.

There are a few counts of this clonotype. The chain couples TRBV6-2 or TRBV6-3 to TRBJ2-7; tentative D call: TRBD2 (5 bases). The V gene lost 6 bases and the J gene lost 6 bases, with 15 bases spanning the gap. The CDR3 has 13 residues. The germline gives CDR1 MNHEY, CDR2 SVGEGT. The CDR3 nucleotides read TGTGCCAGCAGGGGAAATACCGGGGTCGAGCAGTACTTC. Its protein is CASRGNTGVEQYF.

The V gene is TRBV7-2, the J gene TRBJ2-1; D remains ambiguous. Trimming cost V 5 bases and J 9 bases, with 17 bases left between them. Germline V gene data show CDR1 as SGHTA and CDR2 as FQGNSA. The CDR3 runs to 14 residues. CDR3: CASSRTITGFEQFF. CDR3 nucleotide sequence: TGTGCCAGCAGCCGAACCATAACTGGGTTTGAGCAGTTCTTC.

This clonotype was seen only a few times. V gene TRBV6-4 combines with J gene TRBJ2-1; TRBD2 agrees at 7 bases. V shed 3 bases, J shed 6 bases, and the junction held 8 bases outside the gene matches. The CDR3 is 15 residues long. The germline CDR1 and CDR2 sequences are MRHNA and SNTAGT. The CDR3 sequence: CASSESAGHANEQFF. CDR3 nucleotide sequence: TGTGCCAGCAGTGAGTCAGCGGGGCATGCCAATGAGCAGTTCTTC.